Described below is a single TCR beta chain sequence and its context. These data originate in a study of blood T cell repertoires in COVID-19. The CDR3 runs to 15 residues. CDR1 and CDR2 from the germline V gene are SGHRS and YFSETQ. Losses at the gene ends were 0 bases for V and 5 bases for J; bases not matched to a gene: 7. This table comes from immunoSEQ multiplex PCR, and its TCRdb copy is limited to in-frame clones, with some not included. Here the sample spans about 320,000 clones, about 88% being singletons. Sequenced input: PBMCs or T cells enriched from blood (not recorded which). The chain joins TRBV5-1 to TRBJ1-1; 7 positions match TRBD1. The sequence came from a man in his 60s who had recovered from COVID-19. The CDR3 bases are TGCGCCAGCAGCTTGGCCCGACAGGGTTGGACTGAAGCTTTCTTT. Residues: CASSLARQGWTEAFF. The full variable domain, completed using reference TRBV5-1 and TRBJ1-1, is KAGVTQTPRYLIKTRGQQVTLSCSPISGHRSVSWYQQTPGQGLQFLFEYFSETQRNKGNFPGRFSGRQFSNSRSEMNVSTLELGDSALYLCASSLARQGWTEAFFGQGTRLTVV.